This record concerns one T cell receptor (beta chain) sequence. This entry is derived from a study of shared clonotypes between healthy human individuals. Donors, healthy HIV-negative adults, lacked recent acute infections or vaccinations. Deep was the level used in running the assay. Methods used by the authors: ImmunoSEQ output lacked quality scores and full-length reads, limiting matched filtering. Using immunoSEQ multiplex PCR, the repertoire was profiled, and TCRdb retains in-frame clones only, with some absent. V and J calls and clone size follow that table, whereas D and trimming were derived from the DNA. This sample has a few million clones, with more than 85% found just once. CDR1 and CDR2 from the germline V gene are SGHRS and YFSETQ. Unmatched junction bases numbered 13, after V lost 4 bases and J lost 4 bases. The length of the CDR3 is 16 residues.

The sequencing input was naive CD4+ T cells from PBMCs. Indicated subset: CD45RA+ positively selected. The rearrangement uses TRBV5-1 and TRBJ2-7, with 8 bases matching TRBD2. The receptor was derived from a man younger than 35 in good health. Some clones in this sample may be carry-over from other donors' samples. DNA for the CDR3: TGCGCCAGCAGCAGCCGGGAGGGCCCTACTTCTTACGAGCAGTACTTC. Its protein product is CASSSREGPTSYEQYF.